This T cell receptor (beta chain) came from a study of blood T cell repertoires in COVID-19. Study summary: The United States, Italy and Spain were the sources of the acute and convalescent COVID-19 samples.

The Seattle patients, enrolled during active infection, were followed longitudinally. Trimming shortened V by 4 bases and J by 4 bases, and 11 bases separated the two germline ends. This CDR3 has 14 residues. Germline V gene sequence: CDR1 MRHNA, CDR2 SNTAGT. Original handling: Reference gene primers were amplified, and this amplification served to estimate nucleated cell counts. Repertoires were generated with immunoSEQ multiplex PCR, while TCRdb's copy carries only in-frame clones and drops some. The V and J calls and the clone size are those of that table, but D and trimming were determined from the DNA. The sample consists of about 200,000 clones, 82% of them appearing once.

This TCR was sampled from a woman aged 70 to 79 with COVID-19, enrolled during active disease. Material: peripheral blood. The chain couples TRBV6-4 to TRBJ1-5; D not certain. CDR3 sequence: CASSAEASNQPQHF. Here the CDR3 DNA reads TGTGCCAGCAGTGCGGAGGCTTCTAATCAGCCCCAGCATTTT.